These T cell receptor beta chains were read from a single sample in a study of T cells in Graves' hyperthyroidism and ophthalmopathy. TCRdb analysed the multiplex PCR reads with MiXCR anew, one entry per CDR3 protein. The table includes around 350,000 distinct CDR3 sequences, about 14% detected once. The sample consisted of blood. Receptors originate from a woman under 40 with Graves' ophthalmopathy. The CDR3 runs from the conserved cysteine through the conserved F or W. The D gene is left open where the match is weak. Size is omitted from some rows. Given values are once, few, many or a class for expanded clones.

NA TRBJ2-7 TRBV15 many TGTGCCACCAGCAGAGATCCAGGGTTCCACGAGCAGTACTTC CATSRDPGFHEQYF
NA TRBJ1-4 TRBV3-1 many TGTGCCAGCAGCCACAGCGAAAAACTGTTTTTT CASSHSEKLFF
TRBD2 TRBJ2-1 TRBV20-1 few TGCAGTGCTCTGAACCCTAGCGGGGGTAACTACAATGAGCAGTTCTTC CSALNPSGGNYNEQFF
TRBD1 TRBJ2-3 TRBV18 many TGTGCCAGCTCACCACAGACAGGGGGAATTGTCACAGATACGCAGTATTTT CASSPQTGGIVTDTQYF
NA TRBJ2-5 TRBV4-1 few TGCGCCAGCAGCCAAGCGGGGACGAGCCAAGAGACCCAGTACTTC CASSQAGTSQETQYF
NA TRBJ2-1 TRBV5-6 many TGTGCCAGCAGCTTGCCAGCTGCCTCCTACAATGAGCAGTTCTTC CASSLPAASYNEQFF
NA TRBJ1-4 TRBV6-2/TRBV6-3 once TGTGCCAGAAGTTATCTGGGGGGGGCAACTAATGAAAAACTGTTTTTT CARSYLGGATNEKLFF
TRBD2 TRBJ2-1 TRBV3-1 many TGTGCCAGCAGCCAACGGACTAGCGGGGGGCCCATATACAATGAGCAGTTCTTC CASSQRTSGGPIYNEQFF
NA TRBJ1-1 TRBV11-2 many TGTGCCAGCAGCTTAGTAGGGCTGGGTACTGAAGCTTTCTTT CASSLVGLGTEAFF
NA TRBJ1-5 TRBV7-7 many TGTGCTAGCAGCTTAGCGGCAGACCAGCCCCAGCATTTT CASSLAADQPQHF
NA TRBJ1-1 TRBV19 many TGTGCCAGTAGTATCGATTCGGACACTGAAGCTTTCTTT CASSIDSDTEAFF
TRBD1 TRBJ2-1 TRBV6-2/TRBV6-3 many TGTGCCAGCAGAAAGAGACCACAGGGGATTTACAATGAGCAGTTCTTC CASRKRPQGIYNEQFF
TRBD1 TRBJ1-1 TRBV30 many TGTGCCTGGAGTGTTCAGGGGGTGAACACTGAAGCTTTCTTT CAWSVQGVNTEAFF
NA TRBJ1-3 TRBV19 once TGTGCCAGTACCACAGGGAGGCGGAAGTCTGGAAACACCATATATTTT CASTTGRRKSGNTIYF
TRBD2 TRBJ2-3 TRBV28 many TGTGCCAGCAGTTTATGGGCAAGCGGGGGAGATAGCACAGATACGCAGTATTTT CASSLWASGGDSTDTQYF
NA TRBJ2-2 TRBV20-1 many TGCAGTGCACAGGACAGTTCCCCCACCGGGGAGCTGTTTTTT CSAQDSSPTGELFF
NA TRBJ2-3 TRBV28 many TGTGCCAGCAGTTTCCAGCTAGATACGCAGTATTTT CASSFQLDTQYF
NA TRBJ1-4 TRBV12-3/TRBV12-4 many TGTGCCAGCAGTTTTGAGGGGGTAGAAAAACTGTTTTTT CASSFEGVEKLFF
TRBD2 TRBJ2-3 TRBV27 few TGTGCCAGCACCCCCGGGGCGGGGGGGAGCACAGATACGCAGTATTTT CASTPGAGGSTDTQYF
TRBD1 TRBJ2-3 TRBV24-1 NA TGTGCCACCAGTGATACCGTACAGGGGGCAGATACGCAGTATTTT CATSDTVQGADTQYF
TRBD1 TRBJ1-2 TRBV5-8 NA TGTGCCAGCCCGGGGACAGTCAACTATGGCTACACCTTC CASPGTVNYGYTF
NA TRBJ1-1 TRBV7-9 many TGTGCCAGCAGCCCCAATACAGTGAACACTGAAGCTTTCTTT CASSPNTVNTEAFF
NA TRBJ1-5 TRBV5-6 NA TGTGCCAGCATCTGCGTCTCGACAATAAATCAGCCCCAGCATTTT CASICVSTINQPQHF
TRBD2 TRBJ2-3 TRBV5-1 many TGCGCCAGCAGCTTAAGAGGGACTAGCCCAGATACGCAGTATTTT CASSLRGTSPDTQYF
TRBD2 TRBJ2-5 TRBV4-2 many TGTGCCAGCAGCCAAGAGGGTCTAGCGGGGGAAGAGACCCAGTACTTC CASSQEGLAGEETQYF
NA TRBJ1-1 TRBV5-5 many TGTGCCAGCAGCTTGGACAGTTCTTACACTGAAGCTTTCTTT CASSLDSSYTEAFF
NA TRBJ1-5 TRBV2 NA TGTGCCAGCAGTAGACAGGTTTCCTACAATCAGCCCCAGCATTTT CASSRQVSYNQPQHF
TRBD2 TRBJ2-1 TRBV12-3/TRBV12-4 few TGTGCCATAGGACTAGCGGGGGGGAATGAGCAGTTCTTC CAIGLAGGNEQFF
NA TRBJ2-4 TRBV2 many TGTGCCAGCAGTGTTGGCCTAGCCAAAAACATTCAGTACTTC CASSVGLAKNIQYF
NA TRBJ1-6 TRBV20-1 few TGCAGTGCTAGAGATCAAAGATCACCCCTCCACTTT CSARDQRSPLHF
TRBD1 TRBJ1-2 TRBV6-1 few TGTGCCAGCACCCAACCGGGACAGGGTTTCTATGGCTACACCTTC CASTQPGQGFYGYTF
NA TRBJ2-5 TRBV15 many TGTGCCACCAGCAGGGGCCGGGACGGTGACTCAGTGACCCAGTACTTC CATSRGRDGDSVTQYF
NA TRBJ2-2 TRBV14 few TGTGCCAGCGGACTTAGGACACCTGCGGGCACCGGGGAGCTGTTTTTT CASGLRTPAGTGELFF
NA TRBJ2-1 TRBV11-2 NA TGTGCCAGCAGCAGCGGAGTTGGATTCTACAATGAGCAGTTCTTC CASSSGVGFYNEQFF
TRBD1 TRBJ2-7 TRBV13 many TGTGCCAGCAGCTTAGAATTAGGGACAGGGGGAGGCCACGAGCAGTACTTC CASSLELGTGGGHEQYF
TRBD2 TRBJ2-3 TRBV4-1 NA TGCGCCAGCAGCCAAGATCTGAAACGGGGGGAGTATTTT CASSQDLKRGEYF
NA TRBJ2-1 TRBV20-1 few TGCAGTGCTAGAGTATCGAAGGGGAGCTCCTACAATGAGCAGTTCTTC CSARVSKGSSYNEQFF
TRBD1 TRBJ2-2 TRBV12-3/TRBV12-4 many TGTGCCAGCAGTCGCCAACAGGGGGTGGCCGGGGAGCTGTTTTTT CASSRQQGVAGELFF
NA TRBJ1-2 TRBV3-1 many TGTGCCAGCAGCCAAGAGGAAGGTGGCTACACCTTC CASSQEEGGYTF
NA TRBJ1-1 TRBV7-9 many TGTGCCAGCAGCTTTGAGGGCTCGGAGGGAGGGATCACTGAAGCTTTCTTT CASSFEGSEGGITEAFF